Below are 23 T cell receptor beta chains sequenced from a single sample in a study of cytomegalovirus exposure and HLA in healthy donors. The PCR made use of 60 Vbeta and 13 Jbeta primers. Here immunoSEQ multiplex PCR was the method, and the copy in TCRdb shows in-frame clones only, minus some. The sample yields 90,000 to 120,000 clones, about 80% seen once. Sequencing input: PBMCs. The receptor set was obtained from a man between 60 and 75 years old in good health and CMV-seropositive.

This CDR3 reads CAGREGGRREQYF. The CDR3, as DNA: TGTGCCGGCCGGGAGGGGGGGCGGCGCGAGCAGTACTTC. V gene TRBV2 combines with J gene TRBJ2-5; 8 bases are shared with TRBD2. Judging by the DNA end, TRBJ2-7 fits better; the J call may be wrong. CDR3 size: 13 residues. The germline V gene encodes CDR1 SNHLY and CDR2 FYNNEI.

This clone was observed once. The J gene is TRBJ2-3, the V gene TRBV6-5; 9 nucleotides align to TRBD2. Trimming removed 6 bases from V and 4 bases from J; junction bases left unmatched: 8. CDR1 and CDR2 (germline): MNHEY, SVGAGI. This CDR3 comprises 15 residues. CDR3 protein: CASRIATSGPDTQYF. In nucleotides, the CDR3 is TGTGCCAGCAGGATCGCGACTAGCGGCCCAGATACGCAGTATTTT.

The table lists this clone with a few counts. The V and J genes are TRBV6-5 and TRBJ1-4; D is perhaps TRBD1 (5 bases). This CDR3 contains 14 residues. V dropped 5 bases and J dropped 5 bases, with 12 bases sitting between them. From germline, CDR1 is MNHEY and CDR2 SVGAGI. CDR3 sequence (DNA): TGTGCCAGCAGTCCACAGGACCCCAATGAAAAACTGTTTTTT. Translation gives CASSPQDPNEKLFF.

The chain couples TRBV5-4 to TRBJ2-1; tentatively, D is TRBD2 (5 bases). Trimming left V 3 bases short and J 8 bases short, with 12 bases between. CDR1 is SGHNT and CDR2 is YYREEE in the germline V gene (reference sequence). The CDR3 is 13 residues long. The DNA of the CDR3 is TGTGCCAGCAGCTCGACGGAGAGGGATGAGCAGTTCTTC. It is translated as CASSSTERDEQFF.

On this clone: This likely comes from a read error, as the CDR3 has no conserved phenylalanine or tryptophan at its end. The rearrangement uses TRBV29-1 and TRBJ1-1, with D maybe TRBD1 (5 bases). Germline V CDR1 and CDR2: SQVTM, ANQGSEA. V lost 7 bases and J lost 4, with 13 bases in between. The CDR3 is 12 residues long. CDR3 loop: CSAQGISTEAFL. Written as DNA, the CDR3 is TGCAGCGCCCAGGGCATTTCCACTGAAGCTTTCCTT.

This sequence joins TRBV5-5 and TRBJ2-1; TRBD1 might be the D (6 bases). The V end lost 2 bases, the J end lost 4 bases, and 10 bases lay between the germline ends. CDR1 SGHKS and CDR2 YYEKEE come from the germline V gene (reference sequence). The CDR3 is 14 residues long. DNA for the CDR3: TGTGCCAGCAGCTTCCGGACAGAATACAATGAGCAGTTCTTC. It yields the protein CASSFRTEYNEQFF.

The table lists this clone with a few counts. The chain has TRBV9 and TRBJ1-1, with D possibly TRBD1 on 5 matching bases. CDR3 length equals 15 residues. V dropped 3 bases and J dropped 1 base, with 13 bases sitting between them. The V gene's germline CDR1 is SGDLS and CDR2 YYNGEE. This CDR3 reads CASSELTAPNTEAFF. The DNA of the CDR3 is TGTGCCAGCAGCGAATTGACAGCCCCGAACACTGAAGCTTTCTTT.

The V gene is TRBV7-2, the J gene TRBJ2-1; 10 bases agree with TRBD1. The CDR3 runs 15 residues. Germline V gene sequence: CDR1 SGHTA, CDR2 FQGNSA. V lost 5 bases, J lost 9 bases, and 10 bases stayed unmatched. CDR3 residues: CASSPPGQGISEQFF. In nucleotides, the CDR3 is TGTGCCAGCAGCCCCCCGGGACAGGGGATATCTGAGCAGTTCTTC.

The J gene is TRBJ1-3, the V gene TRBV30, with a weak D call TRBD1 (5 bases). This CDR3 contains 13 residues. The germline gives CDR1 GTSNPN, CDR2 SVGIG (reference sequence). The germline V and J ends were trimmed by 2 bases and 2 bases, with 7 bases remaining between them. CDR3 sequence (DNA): TGTGCCTGGAGTAAGGACACTGGAAACACCATATATTTT. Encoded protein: CAWSKDTGNTIYF.

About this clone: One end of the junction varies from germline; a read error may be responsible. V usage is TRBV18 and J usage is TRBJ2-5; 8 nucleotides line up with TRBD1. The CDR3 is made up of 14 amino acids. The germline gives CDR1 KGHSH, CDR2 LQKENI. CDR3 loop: CAGSRTGFGETQYF. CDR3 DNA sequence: TGTGCCGGCTCCCGGACAGGGTTCGGAGAGACCCAGTACTTC.

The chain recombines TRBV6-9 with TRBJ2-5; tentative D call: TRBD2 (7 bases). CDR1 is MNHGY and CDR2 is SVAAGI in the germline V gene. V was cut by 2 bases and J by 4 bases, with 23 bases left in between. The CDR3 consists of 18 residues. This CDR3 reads CASSYPRQNGGPGETQYF. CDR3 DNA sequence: TGTGCCAGCAGTTATCCCCGTCAAAACGGGGGGCCGGGAGAGACCCAGTACTTC.

The CDR3 sequence: CASSLDPGTANYGYTF. CDR3 DNA: TGTGCCAGCAGCTTAGATCCAGGCACAGCTAACTATGGCTACACCTTC. The V call is TRBV11-2, the J call TRBJ1-2; D gene unclear. CDR1 and CDR2 (germline): SGHAT, FQNNGV. The CDR3 is 16 amino acids. V was clipped by 0 bases and J by 0 bases, with 11 bases between them.

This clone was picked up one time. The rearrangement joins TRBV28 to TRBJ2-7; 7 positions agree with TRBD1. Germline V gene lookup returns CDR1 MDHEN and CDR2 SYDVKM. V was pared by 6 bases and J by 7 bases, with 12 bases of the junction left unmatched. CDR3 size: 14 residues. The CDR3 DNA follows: TGTGCCAGCAGAAATGCCGGGACAGACCTAGAGCAGTACTTC. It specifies CASRNAGTDLEQYF.

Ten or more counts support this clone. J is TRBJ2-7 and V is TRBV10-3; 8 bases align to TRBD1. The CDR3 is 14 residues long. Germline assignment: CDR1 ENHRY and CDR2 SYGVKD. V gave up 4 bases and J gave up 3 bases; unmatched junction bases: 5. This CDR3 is CAISGQGTSYEQYF. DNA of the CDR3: TGTGCCATCAGTGGACAGGGGACAAGCTACGAGCAGTACTTC.

The CDR3 here is CASSVGGGNYGYTF. The DNA for the CDR3 is TGTGCCAGCAGTGTCGGGGGGGGCAACTATGGCTACACCTTC. The rearrangement uses TRBV4-2 and TRBJ1-2; D may be TRBD1 (6 bases). Germline values: CDR1 LGHNA, CDR2 YNFKEQ. Between the trimmed V and J ends, which lost 6 bases and 2 bases, there was a span of 13 bases. There are 14 residues in the CDR3.

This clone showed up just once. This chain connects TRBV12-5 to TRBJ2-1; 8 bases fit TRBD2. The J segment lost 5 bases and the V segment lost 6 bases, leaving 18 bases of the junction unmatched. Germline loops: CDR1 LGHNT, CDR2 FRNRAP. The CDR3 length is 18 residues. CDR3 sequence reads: CASGLTRGGLALHNEQFF. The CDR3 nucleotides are TGTGCTAGTGGCCTTACCCGGGGGGGTCTCGCTCTACACAATGAGCAGTTCTTC.

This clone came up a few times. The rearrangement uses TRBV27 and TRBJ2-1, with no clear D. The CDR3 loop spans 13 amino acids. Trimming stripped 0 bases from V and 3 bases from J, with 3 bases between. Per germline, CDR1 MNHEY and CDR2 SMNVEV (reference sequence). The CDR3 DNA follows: TGTGCCAGCAGTTTATCCCGCTACAATGAGCAGTTCTTC. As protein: CASSLSRYNEQFF.

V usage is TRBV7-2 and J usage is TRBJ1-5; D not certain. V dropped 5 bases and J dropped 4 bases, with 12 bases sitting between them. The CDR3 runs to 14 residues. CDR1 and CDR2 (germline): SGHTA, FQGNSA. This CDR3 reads CASSAASSNQPQHF. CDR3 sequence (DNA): TGTGCCAGCAGCGCAGCGAGTTCTAATCAGCCCCAGCATTTT.

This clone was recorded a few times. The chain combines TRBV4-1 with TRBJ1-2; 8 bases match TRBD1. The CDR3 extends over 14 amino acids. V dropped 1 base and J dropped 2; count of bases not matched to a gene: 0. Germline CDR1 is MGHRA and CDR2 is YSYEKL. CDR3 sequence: CASSQGTGNYGYTF. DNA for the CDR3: TGCGCCAGCAGCCAAGGGACAGGGAACTATGGCTACACCTTC.

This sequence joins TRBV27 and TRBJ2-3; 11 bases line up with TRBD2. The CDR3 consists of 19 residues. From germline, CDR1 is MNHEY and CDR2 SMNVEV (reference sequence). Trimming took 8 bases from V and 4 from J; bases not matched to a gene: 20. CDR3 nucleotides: TGTGCCAGCGGAACAAATAGCGGGGGGGCTGTCGGGGCACCAGATACGCAGTATTTT. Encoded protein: CASGTNSGGAVGAPDTQYF.

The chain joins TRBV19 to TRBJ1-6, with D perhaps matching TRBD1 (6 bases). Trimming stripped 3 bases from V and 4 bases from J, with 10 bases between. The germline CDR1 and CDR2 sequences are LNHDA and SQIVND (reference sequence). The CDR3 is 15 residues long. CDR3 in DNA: TGTGCCAGTAGTATCGGGACACCTTATAATTCACCCCTCCACTTT. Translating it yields CASSIGTPYNSPLHF.

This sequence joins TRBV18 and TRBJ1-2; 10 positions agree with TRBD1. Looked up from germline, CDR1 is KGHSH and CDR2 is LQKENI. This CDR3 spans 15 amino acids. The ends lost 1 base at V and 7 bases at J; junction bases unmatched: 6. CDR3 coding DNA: TGTGCCAGCTCACCACGACAGGGGGCCGACCCTGGCTACACCTTC. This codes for CASSPRQGADPGYTF. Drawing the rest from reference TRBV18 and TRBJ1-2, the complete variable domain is NAGVMQNPRHLVRRRGQEARLRCSPMKGHSHVYWYRQLPEEGLKFMVYLQKENIIDESGMPKERFSAEFPKEGPSILRIQQVVRGDSAAYFCASSPRQGADPGYTFGSGTRLTVV.

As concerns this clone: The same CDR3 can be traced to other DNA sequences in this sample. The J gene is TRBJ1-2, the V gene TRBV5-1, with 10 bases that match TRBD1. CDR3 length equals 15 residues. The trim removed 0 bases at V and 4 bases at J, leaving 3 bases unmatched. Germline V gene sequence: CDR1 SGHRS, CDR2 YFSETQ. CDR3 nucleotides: TGCGCCAGCAGCTTGGGACAGGGGGCAGGCTATGGCTACACCTTC. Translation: CASSLGQGAGYGYTF.